This T cell receptor beta chain was observed in a study of T cell repertoires in cytomegalovirus infection. As for the study in general: Both a matching HLA type and CMV infection were indicated by public TCR beta signatures.

Germline assignment: CDR1 KGHDR and CDR2 SFDVKD. This CDR3 has 14 amino acids. V lost 3 bases, J lost 3 bases, and 7 bases lay in between. Notes on this clonotype: What it binds is not known.

Regarding the study as a whole: Dominating the ex vivo response were TCR beta clonotypes that were CMV-specific and HLA-C-restricted. Carriage of CMV together with the relevant HLA was identifiable through cumulative public TCR beta family frequency.

Via MiXCR, TCRdb re-called the reads, giving one row per CDR3 protein. The repertoire holds 700,000 to 950,000 distinct CDR3 sequences, roughly 33% seen once, with around an eighth in the top ten. This TCR came from a human donor in good health (CMV status not recorded). Some clones in this sample may be carry-over from other donors' samples. The sequencing used cultured CD8+ T cells from PBMCs, collected from culture after CMV antigen stimulation. The rearrangement links TRBV24-1 to TRBJ2-2; the D gene is possibly TRBD1 (6 bases). The DNA for the CDR3 is TGTGCCACCAGTGATCCAGGGGACACCGGGGAGCTGTTTTTT. Its protein is CATSDPGDTGELFF.